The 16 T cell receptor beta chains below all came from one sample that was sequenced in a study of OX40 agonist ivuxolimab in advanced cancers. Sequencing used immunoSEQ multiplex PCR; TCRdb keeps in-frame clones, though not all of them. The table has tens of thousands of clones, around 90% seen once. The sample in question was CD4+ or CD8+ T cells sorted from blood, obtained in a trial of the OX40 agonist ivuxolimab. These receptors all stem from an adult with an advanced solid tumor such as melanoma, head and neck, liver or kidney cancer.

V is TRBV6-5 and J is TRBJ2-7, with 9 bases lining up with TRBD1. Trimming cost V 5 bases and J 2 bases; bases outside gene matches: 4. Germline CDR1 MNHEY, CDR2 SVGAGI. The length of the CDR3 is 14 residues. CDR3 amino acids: CASSRTGDPYEQYF. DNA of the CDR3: TGTGCCAGCAGTAGGACAGGGGACCCCTACGAGCAGTACTTC.

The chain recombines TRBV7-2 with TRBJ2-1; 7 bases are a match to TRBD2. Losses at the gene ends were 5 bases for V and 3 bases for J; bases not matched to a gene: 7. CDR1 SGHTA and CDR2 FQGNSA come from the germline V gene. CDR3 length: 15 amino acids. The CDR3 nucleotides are TGTGCCAGCAGCGCGGGGAGGGCCGGCTACAATGAGCAGTTCTTC. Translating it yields CASSAGRAGYNEQFF.

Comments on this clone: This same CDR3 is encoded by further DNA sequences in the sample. The CDR3 DNA is TGTGCCAGCAGCTTAGCCCTAGCGGGAGATACGCAGTATTTT. Translated, it gives CASSLALAGDTQYF. This chain connects TRBV11-3 to TRBJ2-3; TRBD2 aligns across 8 bases. Germline V CDR1 and CDR2: SGHNT, YENEEA. This CDR3 comprises 14 residues. Germline trimming cut 1 base from V and 5 bases from J; bases unmatched to any gene: 2.

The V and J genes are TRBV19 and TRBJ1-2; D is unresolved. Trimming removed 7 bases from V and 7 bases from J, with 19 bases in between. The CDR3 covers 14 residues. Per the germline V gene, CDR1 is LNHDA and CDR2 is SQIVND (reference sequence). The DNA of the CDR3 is TGTGCCAGTACTACCCAGGCAGTGTCTATTGGCTACACCTTC. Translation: CASTTQAVSIGYTF.

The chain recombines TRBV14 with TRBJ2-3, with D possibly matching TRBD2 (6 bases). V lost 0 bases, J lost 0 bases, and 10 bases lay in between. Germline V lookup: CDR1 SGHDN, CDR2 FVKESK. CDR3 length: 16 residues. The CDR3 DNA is TGTGCCAGCAGCCAAGATTGGGGGACTAGCACAGATACGCAGTATTTT. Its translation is CASSQDWGTSTDTQYF.

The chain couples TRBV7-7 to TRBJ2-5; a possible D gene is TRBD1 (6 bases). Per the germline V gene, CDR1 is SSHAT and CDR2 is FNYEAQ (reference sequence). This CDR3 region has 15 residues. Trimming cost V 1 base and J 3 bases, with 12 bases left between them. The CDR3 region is CASSLGDRSEETQYF. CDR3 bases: TGTGCCAGCAGCTTAGGCGACAGGTCCGAAGAGACCCAGTACTTC.

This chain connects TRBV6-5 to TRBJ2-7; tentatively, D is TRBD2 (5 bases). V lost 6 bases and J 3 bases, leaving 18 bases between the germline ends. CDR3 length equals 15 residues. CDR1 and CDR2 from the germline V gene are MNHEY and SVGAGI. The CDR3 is CASRTDSSSIYEQYF. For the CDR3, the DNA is TGTGCCAGCAGAACGGACTCGTCATCGATCTACGAGCAGTACTTC.

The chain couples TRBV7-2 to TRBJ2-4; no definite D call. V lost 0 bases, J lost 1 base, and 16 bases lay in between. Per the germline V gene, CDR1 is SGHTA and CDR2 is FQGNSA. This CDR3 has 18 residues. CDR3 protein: CASSLAAALNLAKNIQYF. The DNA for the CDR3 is TGTGCCAGCAGCTTAGCCGCTGCGTTGAACCTCGCCAAAAACATTCAGTACTTC.

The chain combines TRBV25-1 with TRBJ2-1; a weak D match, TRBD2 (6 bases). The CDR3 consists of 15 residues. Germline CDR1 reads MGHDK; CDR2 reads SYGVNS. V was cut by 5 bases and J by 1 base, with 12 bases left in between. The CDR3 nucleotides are TGTGCCAGCAGTAACAGACTAGGGTCCTACAATGAGCAGTTCTTC. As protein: CASSNRLGSYNEQFF.

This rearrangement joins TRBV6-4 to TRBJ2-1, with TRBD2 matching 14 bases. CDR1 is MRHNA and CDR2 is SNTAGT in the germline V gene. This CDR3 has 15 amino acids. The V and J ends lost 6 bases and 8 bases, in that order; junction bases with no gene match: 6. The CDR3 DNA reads TGTGCCAGCAGACTAGGGACTAGCGGGAGCCATGAGCAGTTCTTC. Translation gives CASRLGTSGSHEQFF.

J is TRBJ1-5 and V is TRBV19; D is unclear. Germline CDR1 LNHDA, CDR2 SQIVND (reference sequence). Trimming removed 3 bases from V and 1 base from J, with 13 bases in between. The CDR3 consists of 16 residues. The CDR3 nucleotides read TGTGCCAGTAGTATCTCGAGGGAGTGGAGCAATCAGCCCCAGCATTTT. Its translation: CASSISREWSNQPQHF.

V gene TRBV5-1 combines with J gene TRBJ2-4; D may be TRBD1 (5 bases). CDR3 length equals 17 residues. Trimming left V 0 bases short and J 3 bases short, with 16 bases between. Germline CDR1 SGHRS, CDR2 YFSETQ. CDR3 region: CASSLGTETDYKNIQYF. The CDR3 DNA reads TGCGCCAGCAGCTTGGGAACAGAGACAGATTACAAAAACATTCAGTACTTC.

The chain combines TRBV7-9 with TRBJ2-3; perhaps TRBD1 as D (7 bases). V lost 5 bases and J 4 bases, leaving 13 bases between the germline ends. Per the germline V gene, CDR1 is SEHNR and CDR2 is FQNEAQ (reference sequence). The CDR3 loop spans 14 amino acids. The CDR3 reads CASSPQGGADTQYF. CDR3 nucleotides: TGTGCCAGCAGCCCCCAGGGGGGAGCAGATACGCAGTATTTT.

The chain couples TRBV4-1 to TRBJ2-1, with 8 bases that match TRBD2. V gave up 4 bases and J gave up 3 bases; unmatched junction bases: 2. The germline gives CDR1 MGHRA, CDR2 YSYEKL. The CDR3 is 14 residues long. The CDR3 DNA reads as TGCGCCAGCAGCCGTAGCGGGAACTACAATGAGCAGTTCTTC. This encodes CASSRSGNYNEQFF.

CDR3 protein: CASSLDRGNTEAFF. For the CDR3, the DNA is TGTGCCAGCAGCTTAGACAGGGGGAACACTGAAGCTTTCTTT. The chain joins TRBV7-2 to TRBJ1-1; 7 positions match TRBD1. The CDR3 is 14 amino acids. CDR1 SGHTA and CDR2 FQGNSA come from the germline V gene. The ends lost 1 base at V and 1 base at J; junction bases unmatched: 0.

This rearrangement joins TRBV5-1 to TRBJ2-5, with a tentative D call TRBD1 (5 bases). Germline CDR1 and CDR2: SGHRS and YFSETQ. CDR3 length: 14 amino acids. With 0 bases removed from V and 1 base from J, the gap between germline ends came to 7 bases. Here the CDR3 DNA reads TGCGCCAGCAGCTTGGGTAGGGGCCAAGAGACCCAGTACTTC. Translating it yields CASSLGRGQETQYF.